This T cell receptor (beta chain) came from a study of memory CD4+ T cells and cytomegalovirus serostatus (dated by TCRdb to the late 2010s). A note on the overall study: The cohort included 35 or so healthy adults from Belgium, of whom 9 were CMV seropositive and 24 were CMV seronegative. To replicate a published TCR-based CMV serostatus classifier, the study sequenced CD4+ memory TCRbeta repertoires from a Belgian cohort whose cytomegalovirus serostatus was known.

As for this clone: Its antigen is unknown. Base-call qualities are not available, and no considerably larger clone is one nucleotide away.

Study-wide conclusions, independent of this receptor: The results were interpreted as suggesting that the CMV-associated TCR signature is mostly present in the CD4+ memory repertoire. Unlike the original study, which covered naive and memory CD4+ and CD8+ populations, the Belgian study sequenced only CD4+CD45RO+ memory cells. Among the roughly 160 previously reported CMV-associated TCRbeta sequences, roughly 68 showed up in the CD4+ memory repertoires, with each one found in between one and five individuals. For predicting CMV serostatus, the median bootstrapped AUC was about 0.95 using the original framework and 0.91 using a US-trained random forest. A median bootstrapped AUC of around 0.94 with a 95% CI of 0.76-1.00 was achieved on the Belgian cohort by the original-framework classifier.

Single viable CD3+CD4+CD8-CD45RO+ cells were sorted as memory CD4+ T cells on a FACSAria II. To determine CMV serostatus, a Roche Elecsys assay was used that detects serum IgG against CMV pp150, pp28, p38 and p52. Following thawing, total CD4+ T cells were enriched through positive selection using CD4 magnetic microbeads. The samples came from a separate study whose specific focus was interrogating the CD4+ T cell memory repertoire. Peripheral blood mononuclear cells were isolated and cryopreserved according to standard operating procedures, and serum was stored at -80 degrees C. The staining used CD3-PerCP (BW264/56), CD4-APC (RPA-T4), CD45RO-PE (UCHT1) and CD8-Pacific Orange (3B5) antibodies, and Sytox blue was used to exclude non-viable cells. Genomic DNA was extracted from sorted cells with the Quick-DNA Microprep Kit. TCRbeta DNA was amplified with the immunoSEQ hsTCRbeta kit following the manufacturer's protocol. TCRbeta libraries were sequenced on an Illumina MiSeq instrument. As for the original processing: Removing out-of-frame sequences left under 2.5 million distinct TCRbeta sequences, an average of around 67,000 per individual. Each individual was scored according to the count of 164 previously reported CMV-associated TCRbeta sequences and the total productive distinct TCRbeta count. A beta-binomial model was reimplemented in Python, and random forests from scikit-learn, run with default parameters, were trained on data from the US cohort. On the Belgian cohort, classifier performance was reported as the median AUC, along with percentile confidence intervals, across 10,000 bootstrap iterations. Here the immuneACCESS table is served through TCRdb, limited to in-frame sequences with V and J called. Missing clones are a known gap in these copies; in checked studies unresolved V genes cover under half, and the rest lacks a known reason. V, J and clone size reflect that table, while D and trimming were determined from the DNA. Across this sample there are 35,000 to 50,000 clones, with 60% to 85% seen only once. The leading ten clones occupy over 0.45% of the sample.

CDR3 length: 13 amino acids, cysteine to phenylalanine. The read is trimmed to its CDR3 DNA, 39 bases read in frame from base 1. V and J lose 5 bases and 5 bases, and a span of 12 bases separates them. In the germline V gene, CDR1 corresponds to MDHEN and CDR2 to SYDVKM. The chain couples TRBV28 to TRBJ2-5; a weak D assignment points to TRBD1 (5 bases agree). This TCR derives from an adult in good health and CMV-seronegative. The sample taken for sequencing was memory CD4+ T cells from blood. The sequenced DNA: TGTGCCAGCAGTCCTTCAGGGCGGGAGACCCAGTACTTC. Its protein reads: CASSPSGRETQYF.